This TCR beta chain was sequenced for a study of CD8 T cells in Susac syndrome (dated by TCRdb to about 2019). Regarding the complete study: Of the Susac syndrome patients who were sequenced, roughly six had clinically active disease and about eight were in clinical remission. Whether CD8+ T cell activation and differentiation in Susac syndrome was antigen driven was tested using repertoire sequencing. At the time of blood withdrawal, Susac syndrome patients were either therapy-naive, taking corticosteroids (with some also receiving IVIg), or on IVIg alone.

From a lookup of the germline V gene, CDR1 and CDR2 are SGHDN and FVKESK. V is pared back by 4 bases and J by 1 base, with 12 bases lying between the germline termini. The CDR3 has 15 amino acids, counting the end cysteine and phenylalanine. Only the CDR3 DNA is retained, 45 bases long and in frame from the first base. Remarks on this clonotype: Its antigen has not been determined. Base qualities are not recorded, but no much larger clone differs from it by a single base.

RNA was extracted using the RNeasy kit, and roughly 0.5 to 1 microgram was reverse transcribed with random hexamers. The immunoSEQ multiplex PCR assay, covering 54 Vbeta and 13 Jbeta segments, was used to amplify TCR beta CDR3 regions. PCR amplification bias was corrected using a synthetic template baseline for primer optimization and computational correction. Under the source paper's analysis protocol: Only productive sequences were kept, with reads annotated to V, D and J genes according to IMGT and analyzed in immunoSEQ Analyzer. To calculate clonality, Shannon entropy was normalized by log2 of the number of productive unique sequences and then subtracted from one. For each patient and control, public and private clones were evaluated among the 100 most prevalent clones. A clone was defined as Susac-specific if it was absent from the healthy and MS cohorts, from some 1,100 published viral clones and from other ImmuneACCESS disease sequences. TCRdb reprocessed the public reads (quality trimming at Q25 with fastp, clone calling with MiXCR) and kept in-frame beta chains. Each entry is one CDR3 protein sequence, shown with its most common DNA and genes. TCRdb assigned the V and J calls; the authors' analysis was not used. Counted in this sample were fewer than 200,000 distinct CDR3 sequences; roughly 92% of them appeared once. 0.12% of the sample belongs to the ten largest clones.

Peripheral blood CD8+ and CD4+ T cells from healthy donors, Susac syndrome patients and multiple sclerosis patients were profiled using high-throughput TCR beta sequencing. The Susac syndrome patients fulfilled recently defined diagnostic criteria for definite or probable disease. Bulk CD8+ and CD4+ T cells were purified by magnetic negative isolation, whereas CD8+ TEMRA cells were enriched by FACS. Blood was collected in EDTA tubes and processed within 24 hours, with PBMCs isolated through density gradient centrifugation. PBMCs intended for TCR sequencing were frozen in liquid nitrogen and were later thawed in a 37 degrees C water bath. The sorted or isolated CD4+, CD8+ and CD8+ TEMRA cells had a purity of 90% or higher. On the study overall, not on this receptor specifically: The study acknowledged that relatively few individuals were included in the TCR sequencing and HLA analysis. The CD4+ T cell repertoire of patients with Susac syndrome showed no detectable clonal expansion.

The sequence came from a human donor with Susac syndrome. Material: CD4+ T cells from PBMCs. The chain links TRBV14 with TRBJ2-3; the D element might be TRBD1 or TRBD2, as each aligns at 6 bases. The nucleotides read TGTGCCAGCAGCCTCCGGGGGCCCCGCACAGATACGCAGTATTTT. It encodes CASSLRGPRTDTQYF.